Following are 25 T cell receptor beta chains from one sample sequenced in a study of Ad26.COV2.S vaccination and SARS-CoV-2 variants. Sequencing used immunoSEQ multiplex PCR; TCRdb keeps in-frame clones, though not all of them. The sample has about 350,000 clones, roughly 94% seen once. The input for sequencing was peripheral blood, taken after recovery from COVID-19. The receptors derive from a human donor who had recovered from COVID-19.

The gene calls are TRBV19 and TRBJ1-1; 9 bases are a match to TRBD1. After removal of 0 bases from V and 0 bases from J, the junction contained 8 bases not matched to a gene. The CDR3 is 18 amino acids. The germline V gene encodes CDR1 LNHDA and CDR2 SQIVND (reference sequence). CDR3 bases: TGTGCCAGTAGTATAGAGGGGGGGACAGGGACTATGAACACTGAAGCTTTCTTT. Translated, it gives CASSIEGGTGTMNTEAFF. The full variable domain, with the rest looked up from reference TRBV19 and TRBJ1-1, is DGGITQSPKYLFRKEGQNVTLSCEQNLNHDAMYWYRQDPGQGLRLIYYSQIVNDFQKGDIAEGYSVSREKKESFPLTVTSAQKNPTAFYLCASSIEGGTGTMNTEAFFGQGTRLTVV.

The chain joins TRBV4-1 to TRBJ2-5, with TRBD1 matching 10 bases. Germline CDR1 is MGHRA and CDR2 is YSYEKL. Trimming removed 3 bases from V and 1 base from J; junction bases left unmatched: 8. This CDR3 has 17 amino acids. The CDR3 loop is CASSHPGQGQFQETQYF. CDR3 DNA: TGCGCCAGCAGCCATCCGGGACAGGGGCAATTCCAAGAGACCCAGTACTTC.

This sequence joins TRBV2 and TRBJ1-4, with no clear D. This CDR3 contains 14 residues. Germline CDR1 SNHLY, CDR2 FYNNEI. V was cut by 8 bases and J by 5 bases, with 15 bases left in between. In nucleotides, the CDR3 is TGTGCCAGCCGGATAGAGGGTGGGAATGAAAAACTGTTTTTT. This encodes CASRIEGGNEKLFF.

CDR3 region: CASSIDIGGGAGTQYF. The CDR3 DNA reads TGTGCCAGTAGTATAGATATTGGCGGGGGGGCCGGTACGCAGTATTTT. This chain joins TRBV19 and TRBJ2-3, with 9 nucleotides matching TRBD2. CDR3 length: 16 amino acids. CDR1 is LNHDA and CDR2 is SQIVND in the germline V gene (reference sequence). With 0 bases clipped from V and 8 bases from J, the junction kept 9 bases outside the gene matches.

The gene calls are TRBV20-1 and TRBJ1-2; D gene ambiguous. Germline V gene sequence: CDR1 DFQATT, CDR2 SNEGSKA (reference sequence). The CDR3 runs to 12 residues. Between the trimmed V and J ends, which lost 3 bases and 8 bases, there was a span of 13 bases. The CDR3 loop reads CSASSGSGGYTF. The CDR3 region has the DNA TGCAGTGCTAGTTCTGGGTCGGGGGGCTACACCTTC.

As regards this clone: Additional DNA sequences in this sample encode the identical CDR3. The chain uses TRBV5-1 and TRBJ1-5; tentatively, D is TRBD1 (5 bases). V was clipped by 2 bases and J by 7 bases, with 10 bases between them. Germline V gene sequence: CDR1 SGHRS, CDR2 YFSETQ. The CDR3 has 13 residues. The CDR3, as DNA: TGCGCCAGCAGCTTAGGGGTGGGGCAGCCCCAGCATTTT. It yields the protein CASSLGVGQPQHF.

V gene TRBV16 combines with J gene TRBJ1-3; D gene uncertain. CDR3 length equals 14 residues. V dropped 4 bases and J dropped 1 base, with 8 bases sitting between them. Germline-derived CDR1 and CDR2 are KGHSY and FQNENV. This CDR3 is CASSLDMSGNTIYF. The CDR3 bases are TGTGCCAGCAGCCTCGATATGTCTGGAAACACCATATATTTT.

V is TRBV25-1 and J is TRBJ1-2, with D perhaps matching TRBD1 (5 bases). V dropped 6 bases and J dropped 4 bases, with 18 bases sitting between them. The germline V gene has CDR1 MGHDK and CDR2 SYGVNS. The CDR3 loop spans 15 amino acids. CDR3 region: CASSAPGSLSYGYTF. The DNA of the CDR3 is TGTGCCAGCAGCGCTCCAGGGAGCCTTTCCTATGGCTACACCTTC.

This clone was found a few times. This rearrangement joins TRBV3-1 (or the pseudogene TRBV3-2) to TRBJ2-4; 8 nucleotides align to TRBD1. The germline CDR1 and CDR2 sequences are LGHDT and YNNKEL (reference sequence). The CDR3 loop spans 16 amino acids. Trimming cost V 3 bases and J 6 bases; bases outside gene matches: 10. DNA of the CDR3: TGTGCCAGCAGCCATAGCAGGGGGCCACAGGGAAACATTCAGTACTTC. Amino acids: CASSHSRGPQGNIQYF.

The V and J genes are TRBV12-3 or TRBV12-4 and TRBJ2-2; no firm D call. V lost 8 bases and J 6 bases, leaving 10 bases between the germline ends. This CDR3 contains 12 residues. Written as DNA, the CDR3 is TGTGCCAGCTTCAGGACCGCCGGGGAGCTGTTTTTT. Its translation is CASFRTAGELFF.

The CDR3 coding sequence is TGTGCCAGCAGTTACACCCCCGGGGCCTTCACAGATACGCAGTATTTT. This gives the protein CASSYTPGAFTDTQYF. J is TRBJ2-3 and V is TRBV6-5; D tentatively fits TRBD1 or TRBD2 (5 bases each). Germline V gene data show CDR1 as MNHEY and CDR2 as SVGAGI. The CDR3 totals 16 residues. The V end lost 2 bases, the J end lost 2 bases, and 14 bases lay between the germline ends.

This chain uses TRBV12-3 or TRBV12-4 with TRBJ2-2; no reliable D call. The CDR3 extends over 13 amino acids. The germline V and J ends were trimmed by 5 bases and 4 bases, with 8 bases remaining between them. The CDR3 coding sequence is TGTGCCAGCAGTGATCGGAGCACCGGGGAGCTGTTTTTT. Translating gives CASSDRSTGELFF.

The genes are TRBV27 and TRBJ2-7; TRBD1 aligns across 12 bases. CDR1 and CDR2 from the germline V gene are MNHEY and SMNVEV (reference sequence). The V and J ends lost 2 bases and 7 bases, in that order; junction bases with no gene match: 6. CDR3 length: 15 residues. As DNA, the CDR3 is TGTGCCAGCAGTTTACAGGGACAGGGGGCGGGGGAGCAGTACTTC. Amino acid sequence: CASSLQGQGAGEQYF.

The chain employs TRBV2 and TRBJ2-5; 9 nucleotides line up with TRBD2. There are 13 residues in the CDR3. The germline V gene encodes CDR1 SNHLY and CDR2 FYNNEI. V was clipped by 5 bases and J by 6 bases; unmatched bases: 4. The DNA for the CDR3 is TGTGCCAGCAGTAGCGGGGGGTTGAAGACCCAGTACTTC. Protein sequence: CASSSGGLKTQYF.

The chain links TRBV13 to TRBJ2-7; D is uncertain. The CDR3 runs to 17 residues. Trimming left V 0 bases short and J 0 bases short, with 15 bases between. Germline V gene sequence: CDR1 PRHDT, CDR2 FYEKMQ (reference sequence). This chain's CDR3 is CASSLGLWTLSSYEQYF. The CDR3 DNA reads TGTGCCAGCAGCTTAGGCCTTTGGACCCTGAGCTCCTACGAGCAGTACTTC.

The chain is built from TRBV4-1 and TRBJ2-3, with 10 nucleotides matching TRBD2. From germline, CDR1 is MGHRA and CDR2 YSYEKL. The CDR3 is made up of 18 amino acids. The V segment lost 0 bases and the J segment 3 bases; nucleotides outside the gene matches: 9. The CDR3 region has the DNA TGCGCCAGCAGCCAAGAGTCTAGCGGGGGAAGATTAACAGATACGCAGTATTTT. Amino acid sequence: CASSQESSGGRLTDTQYF.

This chain's CDR3 is CASSLGSRGKTPYEQYF. The CDR3 DNA is TGTGCCAGCAGCTTAGGGTCTCGAGGCAAGACCCCCTACGAGCAGTACTTC. This sequence joins TRBV5-4 and TRBJ2-7; D unclear. Deletions cut 2 bases from V and 2 bases from J, with 20 bases between. The CDR3 consists of 17 residues. Germline V gene lookup returns CDR1 SGHNT and CDR2 YYREEE (reference sequence). The entire variable domain, with the rest obtained from reference TRBV5-4 and TRBJ2-7, is as follows: ETGVTQSPTHLIKTRGQQVTLRCSSQSGHNTVSWYQQALGQGPQFIFQYYREEENGRGNFPPRFSGLQFPNYSSELNVNALELDDSALYLCASSLGSRGKTPYEQYFGPGTRLTVT.

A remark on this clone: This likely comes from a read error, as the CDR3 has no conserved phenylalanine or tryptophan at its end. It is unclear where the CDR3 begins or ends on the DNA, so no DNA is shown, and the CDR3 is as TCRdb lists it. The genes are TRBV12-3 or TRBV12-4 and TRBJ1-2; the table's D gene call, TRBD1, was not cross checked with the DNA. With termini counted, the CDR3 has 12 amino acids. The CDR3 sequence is CASSLANSGTEL.

The CDR3 coding sequence is TGTGCCAGCAGCTTCGGAAGGGTCCTAGCGGGGTTCGGGGAGACCCAGTACTTC. Protein sequence: CASSFGRVLAGFGETQYF. The V call is TRBV7-2, the J call TRBJ2-5; 9 nucleotides align to TRBD2. This CDR3 has 18 amino acids. CDR1 and CDR2 from the germline V gene are SGHTA and FQGNSA. J gave up 5 bases and V 3 bases, and 16 bases lay outside the gene matches.

For the CDR3, the DNA is TGTGCCAGCAGCTTGGTCAGGGATGATAATGGCAATCAGCCCCAGCATTTT. This encodes CASSLVRDDNGNQPQHF. The chain uses TRBV12-1 and TRBJ1-5; the table calls TRBD1, which could not be checked here. TRBV12-1 is termed a pseudogene. This CDR3 spans 17 amino acids.

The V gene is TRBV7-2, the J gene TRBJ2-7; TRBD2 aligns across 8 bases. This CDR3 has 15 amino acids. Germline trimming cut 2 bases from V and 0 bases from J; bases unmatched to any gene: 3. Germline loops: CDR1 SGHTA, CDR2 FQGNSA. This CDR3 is CASSLRGGISYEQYF. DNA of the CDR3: TGTGCCAGCAGCTTACGCGGGGGGATCTCCTACGAGCAGTACTTC.

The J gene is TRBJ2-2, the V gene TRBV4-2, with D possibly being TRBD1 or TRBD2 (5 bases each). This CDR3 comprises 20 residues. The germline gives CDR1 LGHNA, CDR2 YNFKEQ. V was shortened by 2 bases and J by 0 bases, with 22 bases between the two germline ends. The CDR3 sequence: CASSQRDPGIGHPNTGELFF. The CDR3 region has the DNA TGTGCCAGCAGCCAACGTGACCCGGGGATAGGACACCCGAACACCGGGGAGCTGTTTTTT.

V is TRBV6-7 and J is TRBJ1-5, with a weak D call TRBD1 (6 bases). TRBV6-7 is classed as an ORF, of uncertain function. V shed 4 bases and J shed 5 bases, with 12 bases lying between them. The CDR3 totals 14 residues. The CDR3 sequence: CASSFNRVDQPQHF. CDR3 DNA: TGTGCCAGCAGTTTCAACAGGGTTGATCAGCCCCAGCATTTT.

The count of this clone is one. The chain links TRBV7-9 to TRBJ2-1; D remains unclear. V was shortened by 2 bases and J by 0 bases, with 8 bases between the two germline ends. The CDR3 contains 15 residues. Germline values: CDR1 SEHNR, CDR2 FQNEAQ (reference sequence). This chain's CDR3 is CASSLTSSSYNEQFF. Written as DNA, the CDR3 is TGTGCCAGCAGCTTAACTTCAAGCTCCTACAATGAGCAGTTCTTC.

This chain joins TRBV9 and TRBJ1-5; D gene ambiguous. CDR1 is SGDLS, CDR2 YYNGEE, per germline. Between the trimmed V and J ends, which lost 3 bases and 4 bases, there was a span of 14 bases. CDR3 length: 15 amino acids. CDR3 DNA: TGTGCCAGCAGCGCGTCCGGGTTATCAAATCAGCCCCAGCATTTT. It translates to CASSASGLSNQPQHF.